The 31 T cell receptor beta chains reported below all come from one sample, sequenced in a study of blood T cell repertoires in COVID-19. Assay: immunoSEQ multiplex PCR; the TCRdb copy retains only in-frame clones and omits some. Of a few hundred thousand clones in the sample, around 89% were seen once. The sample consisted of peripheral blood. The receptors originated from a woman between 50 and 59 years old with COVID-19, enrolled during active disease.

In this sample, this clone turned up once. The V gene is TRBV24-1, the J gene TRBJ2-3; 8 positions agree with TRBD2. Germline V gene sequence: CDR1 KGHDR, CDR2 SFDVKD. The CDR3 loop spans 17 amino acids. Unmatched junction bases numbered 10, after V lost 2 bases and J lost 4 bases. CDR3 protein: CATSDSLLAGGSDTQYF. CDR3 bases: TGTGCCACCAGTGATTCACTCCTGGCGGGGGGATCAGATACGCAGTATTTT.

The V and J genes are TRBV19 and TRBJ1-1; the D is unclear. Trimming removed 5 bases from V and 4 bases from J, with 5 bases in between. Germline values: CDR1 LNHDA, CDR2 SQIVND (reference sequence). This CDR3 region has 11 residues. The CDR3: CASSRSTEAFF. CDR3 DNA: TGTGCCAGTAGTCGGAGCACTGAAGCTTTCTTT.

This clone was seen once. The CDR3 here is CASSHGQMNTEAFF. DNA for the CDR3: TGTGCCAGCTCACACGGACAGATGAACACTGAAGCTTTCTTT. The chain recombines TRBV18 with TRBJ1-1, with TRBD1 as a possible D gene (6 bases). The V gene's germline CDR1 is KGHSH and CDR2 LQKENI. Trimming removed 4 bases at V and 0 bases at J, with 9 bases between. The CDR3 length is 14 residues.

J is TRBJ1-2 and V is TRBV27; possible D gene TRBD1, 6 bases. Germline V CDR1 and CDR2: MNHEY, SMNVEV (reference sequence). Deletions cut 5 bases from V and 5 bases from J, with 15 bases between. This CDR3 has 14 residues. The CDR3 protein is CASSRGGRGYGYTF. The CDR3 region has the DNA TGTGCCAGCAGTCGGGGGGGCAGAGGGTATGGCTACACCTTC.

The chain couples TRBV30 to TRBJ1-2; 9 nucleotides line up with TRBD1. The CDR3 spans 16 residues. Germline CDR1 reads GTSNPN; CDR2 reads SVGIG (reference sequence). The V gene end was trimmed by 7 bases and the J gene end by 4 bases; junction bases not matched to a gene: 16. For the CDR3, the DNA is TGTGCCTTGATCTTTCCACGGACAGGGGTTAGCTATGGCTACACCTTC. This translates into CALIFPRTGVSYGYTF.

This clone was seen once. The CDR3 DNA follows: TGTGCCATCCCACGGGACAGGGTATACAATGAGCAGTTCTTC. Translating it yields CAIPRDRVYNEQFF. The rearrangement joins TRBV2 to TRBJ2-1; TRBD1 matches at 9 bases. Germline CDR1 SNHLY, CDR2 FYNNEI. Losses at the gene ends were 10 bases for V and 4 bases for J; bases not matched to a gene: 8. The CDR3 runs 14 residues.

CDR3 sequence reads: CASSLRGANVLTF. The DNA of the CDR3 is TGTGCCAGCAGTTTAAGAGGTGCCAACGTCCTGACTTTC. The V gene is TRBV27, the J gene TRBJ2-6, with D unresolved. Germline V gene data show CDR1 as MNHEY and CDR2 as SMNVEV (reference sequence). The V end was cut by 2 bases, the J end by 7 bases, with 6 bases between. This CDR3 has 13 amino acids.

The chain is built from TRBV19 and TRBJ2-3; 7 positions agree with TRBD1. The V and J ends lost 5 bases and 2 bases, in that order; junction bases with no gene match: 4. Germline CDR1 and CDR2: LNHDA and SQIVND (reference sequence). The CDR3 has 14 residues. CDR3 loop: CASSPGQLTDTQYF. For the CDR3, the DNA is TGTGCCAGTAGTCCGGGACAGCTCACAGATACGCAGTATTTT.

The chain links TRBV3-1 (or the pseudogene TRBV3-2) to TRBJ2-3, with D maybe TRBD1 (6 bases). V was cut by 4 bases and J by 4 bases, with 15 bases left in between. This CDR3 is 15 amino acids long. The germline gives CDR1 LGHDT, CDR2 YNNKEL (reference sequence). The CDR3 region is CASSPTTGRSDTQYF. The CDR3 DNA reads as TGTGCCAGCAGCCCTACCACAGGGCGCTCAGATACGCAGTATTTT.

Here the CDR3 reads CASSSSLADLYNEQFF. Here the CDR3 DNA reads TGTGCCAGCAGCAGCAGTCTAGCGGACCTTTACAATGAGCAGTTCTTC. The chain uses TRBV4-2 and TRBJ2-1; 7 bases are shared with TRBD2. Germline loops: CDR1 LGHNA, CDR2 YNFKEQ. V was pared by 5 bases and J by 4 bases, with 11 bases of the junction left unmatched. This CDR3 has 16 amino acids.

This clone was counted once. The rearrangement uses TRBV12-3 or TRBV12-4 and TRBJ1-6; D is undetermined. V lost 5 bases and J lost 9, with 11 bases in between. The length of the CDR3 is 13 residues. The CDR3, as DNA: TGTGCCAGCAGTCCTCCACTGAGTTCACCCCTCCACTTT. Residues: CASSPPLSSPLHF.

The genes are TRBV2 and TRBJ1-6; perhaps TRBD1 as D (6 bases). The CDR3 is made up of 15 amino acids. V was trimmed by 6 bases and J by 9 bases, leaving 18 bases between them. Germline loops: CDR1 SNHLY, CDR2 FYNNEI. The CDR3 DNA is TGTGCCAGCAGCGAGGAGGGGGGGTTTGGTTCACCCCTCCACTTT. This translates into CASSEEGGFGSPLHF.

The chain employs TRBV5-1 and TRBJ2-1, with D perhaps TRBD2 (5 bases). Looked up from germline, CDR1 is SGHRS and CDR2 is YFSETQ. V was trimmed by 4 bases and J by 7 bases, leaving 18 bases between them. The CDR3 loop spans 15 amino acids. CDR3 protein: CASSDRDSGPNEQFF. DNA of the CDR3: TGCGCCAGCAGCGACCGGGATTCAGGACCTAATGAGCAGTTCTTC.

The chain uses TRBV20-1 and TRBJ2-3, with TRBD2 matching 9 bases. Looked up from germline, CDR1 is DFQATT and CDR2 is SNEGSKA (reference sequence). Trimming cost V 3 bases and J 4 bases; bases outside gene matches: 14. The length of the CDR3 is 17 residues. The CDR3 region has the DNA TGCAGTGCTAGTCTCCCTAGCGGGGCGGTACGCGCAGATACGCAGTATTTT. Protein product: CSASLPSGAVRADTQYF.

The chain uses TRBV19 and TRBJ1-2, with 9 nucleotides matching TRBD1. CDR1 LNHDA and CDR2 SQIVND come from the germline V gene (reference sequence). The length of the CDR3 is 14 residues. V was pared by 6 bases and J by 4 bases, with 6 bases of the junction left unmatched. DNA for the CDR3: TGTGCCAGTAGCATACAGGGGGCCGGCTATGGCTACACCTTC. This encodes CASSIQGAGYGYTF.

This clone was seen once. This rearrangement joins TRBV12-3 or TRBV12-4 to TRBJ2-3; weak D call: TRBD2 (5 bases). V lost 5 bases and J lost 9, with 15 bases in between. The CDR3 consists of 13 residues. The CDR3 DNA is TGTGCCAGCAGTCCCAGGCGGGCGAGCACGCAGTATTTT. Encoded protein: CASSPRRASTQYF.

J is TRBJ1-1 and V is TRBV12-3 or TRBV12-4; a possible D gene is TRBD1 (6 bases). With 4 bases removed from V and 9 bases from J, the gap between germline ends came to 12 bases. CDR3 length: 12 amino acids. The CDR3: CASSYFGGQAFF. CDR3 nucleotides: TGTGCCAGCAGTTACTTCGGGGGGCAAGCTTTCTTT.

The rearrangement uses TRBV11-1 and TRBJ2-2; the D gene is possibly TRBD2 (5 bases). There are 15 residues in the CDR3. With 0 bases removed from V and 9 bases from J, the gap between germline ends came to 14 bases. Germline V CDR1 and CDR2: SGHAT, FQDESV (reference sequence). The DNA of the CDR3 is TGTGCCAGCAGCTTAGCGCGGACTTCCCACCGGGAGCTGTTTTTT. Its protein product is CASSLARTSHRELFF.

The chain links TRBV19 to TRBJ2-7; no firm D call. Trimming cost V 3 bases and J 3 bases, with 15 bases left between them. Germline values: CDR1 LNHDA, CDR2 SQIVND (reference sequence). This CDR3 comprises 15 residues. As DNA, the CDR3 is TGTGCCAGTAGTATCTCGGCTAGTCGGAGCTACGAGCAGTACTTC. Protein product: CASSISASRSYEQYF. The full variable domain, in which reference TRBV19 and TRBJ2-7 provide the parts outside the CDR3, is DGGITQSPKYLFRKEGQNVTLSCEQNLNHDAMYWYRQDPGQGLRLIYYSQIVNDFQKGDIAEGYSVSREKKESFPLTVTSAQKNPTAFYLCASSISASRSYEQYFGPGTRLTVT.

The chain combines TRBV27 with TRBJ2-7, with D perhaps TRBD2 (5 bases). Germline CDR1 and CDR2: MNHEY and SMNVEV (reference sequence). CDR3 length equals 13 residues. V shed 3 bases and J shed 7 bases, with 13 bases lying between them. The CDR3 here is CASSFHNSGEQYF. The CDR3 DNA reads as TGTGCCAGCAGTTTTCATAACTCGGGGGAGCAGTACTTC.

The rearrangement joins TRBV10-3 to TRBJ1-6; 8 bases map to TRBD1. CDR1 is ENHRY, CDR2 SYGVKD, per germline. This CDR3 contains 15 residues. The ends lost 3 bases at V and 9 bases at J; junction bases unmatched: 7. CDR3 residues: CAISDQGARRSPLHF. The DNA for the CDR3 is TGTGCCATCAGTGATCAGGGGGCGCGGCGTTCACCCCTCCACTTT.

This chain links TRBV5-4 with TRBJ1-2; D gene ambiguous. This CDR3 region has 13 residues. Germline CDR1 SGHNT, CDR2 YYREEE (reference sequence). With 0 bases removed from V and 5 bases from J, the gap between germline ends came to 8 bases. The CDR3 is CASSLETAYGYTF. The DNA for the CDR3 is TGTGCCAGCAGCTTGGAAACAGCTTATGGCTACACCTTC.

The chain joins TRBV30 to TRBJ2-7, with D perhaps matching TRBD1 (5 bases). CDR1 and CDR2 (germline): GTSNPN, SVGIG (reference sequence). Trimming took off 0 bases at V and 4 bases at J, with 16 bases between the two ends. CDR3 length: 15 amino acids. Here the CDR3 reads CAWSVPPAGLYEQYF. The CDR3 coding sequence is TGTGCCTGGAGTGTACCCCCGGCAGGGCTTTACGAGCAGTACTTC.

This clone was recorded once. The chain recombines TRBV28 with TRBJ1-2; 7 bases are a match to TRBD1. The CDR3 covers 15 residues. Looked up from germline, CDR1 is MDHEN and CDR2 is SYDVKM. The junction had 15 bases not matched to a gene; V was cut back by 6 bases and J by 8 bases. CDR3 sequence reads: CASSYNRGRGTGYTF. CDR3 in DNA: TGTGCCAGCAGCTACAACAGGGGCCGCGGTACGGGCTACACCTTC.

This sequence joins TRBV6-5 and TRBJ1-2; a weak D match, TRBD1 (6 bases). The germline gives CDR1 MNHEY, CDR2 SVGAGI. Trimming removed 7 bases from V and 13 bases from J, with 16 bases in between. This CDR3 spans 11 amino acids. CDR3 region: CASKVAGASTF. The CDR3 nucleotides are TGTGCCAGCAAGGTGGCAGGGGCGAGCACCTTC.

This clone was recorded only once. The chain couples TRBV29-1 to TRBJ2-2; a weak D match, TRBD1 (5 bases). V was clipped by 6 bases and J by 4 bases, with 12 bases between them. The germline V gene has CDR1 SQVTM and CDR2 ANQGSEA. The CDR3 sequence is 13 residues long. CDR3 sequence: CSVVRVATGELFF. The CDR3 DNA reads TGCAGCGTGGTCAGGGTCGCCACCGGGGAGCTGTTTTTT.

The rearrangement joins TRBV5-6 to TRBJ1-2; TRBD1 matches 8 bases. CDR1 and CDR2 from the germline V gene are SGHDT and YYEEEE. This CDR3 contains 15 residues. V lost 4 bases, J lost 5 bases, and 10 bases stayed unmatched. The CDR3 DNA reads TGTGCCAGCAGCCCAACTGACAGGGGAGGATATGGCTACACCTTC. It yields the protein CASSPTDRGGYGYTF.

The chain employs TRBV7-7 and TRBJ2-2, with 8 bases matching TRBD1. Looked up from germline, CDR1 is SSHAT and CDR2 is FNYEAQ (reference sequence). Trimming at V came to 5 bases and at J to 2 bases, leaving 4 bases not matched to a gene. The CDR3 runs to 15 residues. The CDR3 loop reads CASSLDRANTGELFF. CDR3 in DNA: TGTGCCAGCAGCCTGGACAGGGCTAACACCGGGGAGCTGTTTTTT.

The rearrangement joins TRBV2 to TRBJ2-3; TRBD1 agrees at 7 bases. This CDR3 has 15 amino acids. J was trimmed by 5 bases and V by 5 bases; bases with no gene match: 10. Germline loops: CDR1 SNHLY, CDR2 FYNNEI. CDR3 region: CASSTDRDLRDTQYF. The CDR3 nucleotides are TGTGCCAGCAGTACCGACAGGGATCTAAGAGATACGCAGTATTTT.

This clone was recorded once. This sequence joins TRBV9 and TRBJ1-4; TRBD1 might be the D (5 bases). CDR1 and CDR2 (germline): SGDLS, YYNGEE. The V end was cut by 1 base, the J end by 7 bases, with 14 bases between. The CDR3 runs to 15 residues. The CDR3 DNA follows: TGTGCCAGCAGCGTATACGGGGGTCGGGGTGAAAAACTGTTTTTT. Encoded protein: CASSVYGGRGEKLFF.

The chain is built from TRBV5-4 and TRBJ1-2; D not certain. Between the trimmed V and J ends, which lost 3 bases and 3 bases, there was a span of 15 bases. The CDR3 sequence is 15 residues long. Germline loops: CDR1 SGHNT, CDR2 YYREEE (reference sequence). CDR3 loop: CASSSGPRYHYGYTF. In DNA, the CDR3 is TGTGCCAGCAGCTCGGGTCCAAGGTATCACTATGGCTACACCTTC.